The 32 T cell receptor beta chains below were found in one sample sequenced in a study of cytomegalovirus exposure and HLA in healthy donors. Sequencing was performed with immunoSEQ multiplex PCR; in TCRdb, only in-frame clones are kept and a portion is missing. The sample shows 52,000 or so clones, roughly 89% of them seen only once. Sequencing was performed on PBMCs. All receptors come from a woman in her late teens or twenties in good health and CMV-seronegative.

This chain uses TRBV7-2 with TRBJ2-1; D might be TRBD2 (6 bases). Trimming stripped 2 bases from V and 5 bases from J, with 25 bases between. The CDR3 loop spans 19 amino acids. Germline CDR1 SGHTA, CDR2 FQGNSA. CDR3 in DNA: TGTGCCAGCAGCTTAAAATTAGCGGAGAGCCGCGATCTTAACAATGAGCAGTTCTTC. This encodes CASSLKLAESRDLNNEQFF.

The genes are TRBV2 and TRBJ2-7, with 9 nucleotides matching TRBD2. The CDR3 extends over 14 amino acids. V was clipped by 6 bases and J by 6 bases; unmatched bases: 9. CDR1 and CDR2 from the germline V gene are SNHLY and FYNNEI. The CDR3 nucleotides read TGTGCCAGCAGGACTTCGAGTAGCGGGAGCGAGCAGTACTTC. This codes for CASRTSSSGSEQYF. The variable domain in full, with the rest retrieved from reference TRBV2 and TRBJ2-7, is EPEVTQTPSHQVTQMGQEVILRCVPISNHLYFYWYRQILGQKVEFLVSFYNNEISEKSEIFDDQFSVERPDGSNFTLKIRSTKLEDSAMYFCASRTSSSGSEQYFGPGTRLTVT.

The DNA of the CDR3 is TGCGCCAGCAGCCAAGGATTCCCACTAGGGCAGCCCCAGCATTTT. This encodes CASSQGFPLGQPQHF. The genes are TRBV4-1 and TRBJ1-5; D gene ambiguous. This CDR3 region has 15 residues. CDR1 is MGHRA, CDR2 YSYEKL, per germline. V was cut by 1 base and J by 7 bases, with 14 bases left in between.

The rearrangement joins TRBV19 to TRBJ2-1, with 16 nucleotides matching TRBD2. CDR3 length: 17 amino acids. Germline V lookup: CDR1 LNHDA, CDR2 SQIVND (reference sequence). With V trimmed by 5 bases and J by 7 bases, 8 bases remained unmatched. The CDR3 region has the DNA TGTGCCAGTAGTCGGGGACTAGCGGGAGGGCCCGGGAATGAGCAGTTCTTC. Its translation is CASSRGLAGGPGNEQFF.

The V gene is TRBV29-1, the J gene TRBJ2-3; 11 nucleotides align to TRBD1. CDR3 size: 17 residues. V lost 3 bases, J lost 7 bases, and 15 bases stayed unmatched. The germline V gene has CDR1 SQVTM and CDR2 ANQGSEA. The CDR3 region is CSVDGTGGTSGPYTQYF. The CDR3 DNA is TGCAGCGTTGATGGGACAGGGGGTACTAGCGGCCCCTATACGCAGTATTTT.

The CDR3 sequence is CASSQDLGNTEAFF. In nucleotides, the CDR3 is TGCGCCAGCAGCCAAGATCTCGGGAACACTGAAGCTTTCTTT. The gene calls are TRBV4-3 and TRBJ1-1, with D unclear. Looked up from germline, CDR1 is LGHNA and CDR2 is YSLEER. This CDR3 contains 14 residues. V lost 0 bases and J lost 1, with 6 bases in between.

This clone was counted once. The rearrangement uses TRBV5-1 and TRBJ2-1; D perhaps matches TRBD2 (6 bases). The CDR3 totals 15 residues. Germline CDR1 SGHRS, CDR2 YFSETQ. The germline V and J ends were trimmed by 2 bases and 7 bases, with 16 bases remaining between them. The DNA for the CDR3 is TGCGCCAGCAGCTTACTCGGGAGCCTTGAAAATGAGCAGTTCTTC. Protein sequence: CASSLLGSLENEQFF.

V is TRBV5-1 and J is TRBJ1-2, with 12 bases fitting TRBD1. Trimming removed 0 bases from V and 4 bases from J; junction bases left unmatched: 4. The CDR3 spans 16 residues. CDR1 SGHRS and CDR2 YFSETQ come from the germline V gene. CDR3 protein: CASSLGWGQGAYGYTF. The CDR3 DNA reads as TGCGCCAGCAGCTTGGGGTGGGGACAGGGGGCCTATGGCTACACCTTC.

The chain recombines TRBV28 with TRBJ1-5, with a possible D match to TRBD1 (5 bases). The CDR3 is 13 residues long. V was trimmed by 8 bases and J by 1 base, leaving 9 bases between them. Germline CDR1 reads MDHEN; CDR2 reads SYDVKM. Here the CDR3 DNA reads TGTGCCAGCGATAGGGGAAGCAATCAGCCCCAGCATTTT. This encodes CASDRGSNQPQHF.

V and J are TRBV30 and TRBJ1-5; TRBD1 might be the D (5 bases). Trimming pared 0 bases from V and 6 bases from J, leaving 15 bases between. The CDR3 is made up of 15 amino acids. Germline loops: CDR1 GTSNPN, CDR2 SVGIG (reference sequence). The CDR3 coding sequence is TGTGCCTGGAGTGTCGCGGGGGGGGTAAGTCAGCCCCAGCATTTT. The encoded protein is CAWSVAGGVSQPQHF.

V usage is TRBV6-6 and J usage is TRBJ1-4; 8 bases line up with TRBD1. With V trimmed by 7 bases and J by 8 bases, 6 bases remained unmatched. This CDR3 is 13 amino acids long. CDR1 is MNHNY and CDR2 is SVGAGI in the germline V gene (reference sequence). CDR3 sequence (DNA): TGTGCCAGCACCGGGACAGGAAGGGAAAAACTGTTTTTT. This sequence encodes CASTGTGREKLFF.

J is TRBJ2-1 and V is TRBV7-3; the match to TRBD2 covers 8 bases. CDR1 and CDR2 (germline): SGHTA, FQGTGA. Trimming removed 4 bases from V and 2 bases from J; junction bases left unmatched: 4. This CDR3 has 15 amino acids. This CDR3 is CASSSRGGPYNEQFF. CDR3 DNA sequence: TGTGCCAGCAGCTCCCGGGGGGGCCCCTACAATGAGCAGTTCTTC.

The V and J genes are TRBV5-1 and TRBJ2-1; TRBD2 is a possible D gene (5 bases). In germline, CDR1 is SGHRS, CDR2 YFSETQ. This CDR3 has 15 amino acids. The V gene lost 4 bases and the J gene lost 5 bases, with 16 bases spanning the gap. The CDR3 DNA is TGCGCCAGCAGCCGCCTTAGGGCGGGCGACAATGAGCAGTTCTTC. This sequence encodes CASSRLRAGDNEQFF.

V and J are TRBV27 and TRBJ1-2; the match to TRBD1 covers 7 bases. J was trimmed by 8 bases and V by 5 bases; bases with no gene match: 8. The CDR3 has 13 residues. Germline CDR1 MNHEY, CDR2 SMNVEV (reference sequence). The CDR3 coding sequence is TGTGCCAGCAGTCTACAACAGGGGTACGGCTACACCTTC. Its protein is CASSLQQGYGYTF.

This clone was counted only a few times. The CDR3 loop reads CASSSPSGSTYNEQFF. The CDR3 DNA sequence: TGTGCCAGCAGCTCCCCTAGCGGGAGTACCTACAATGAGCAGTTCTTC. The chain links TRBV7-9 to TRBJ2-1; 10 bases agree with TRBD2. The germline CDR1 and CDR2 sequences are SEHNR and FQNEAQ (reference sequence). The CDR3 sequence is 16 residues long. The V segment lost 4 bases and the J segment 2 bases; nucleotides outside the gene matches: 5.

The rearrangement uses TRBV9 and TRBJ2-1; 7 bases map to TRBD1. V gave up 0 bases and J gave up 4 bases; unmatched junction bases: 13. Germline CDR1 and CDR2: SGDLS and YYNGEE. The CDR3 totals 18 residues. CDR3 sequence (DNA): TGTGCCAGCAGCGTAGACACAGGACGGGACAGATTATACAATGAGCAGTTCTTC. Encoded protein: CASSVDTGRDRLYNEQFF.

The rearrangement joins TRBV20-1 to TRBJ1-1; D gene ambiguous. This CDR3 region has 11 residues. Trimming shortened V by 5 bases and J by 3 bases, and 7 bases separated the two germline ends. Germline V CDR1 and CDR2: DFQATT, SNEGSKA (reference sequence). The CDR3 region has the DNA TGCAGTGCTTACAAAGACACTGAAGCTTTCTTT. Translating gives CSAYKDTEAFF.

The chain's CDR3 is CASSTQGIDTEAFF. The DNA of the CDR3 is TGTGCCAGCAGCACACAGGGAATTGACACTGAAGCTTTCTTT. The V and J genes are TRBV7-9 and TRBJ1-1; possibly TRBD1 for D (6 bases). V was clipped by 5 bases and J by 3 bases, with 13 bases between them. Germline V gene lookup returns CDR1 SEHNR and CDR2 FQNEAQ (reference sequence). The CDR3 is made up of 14 amino acids.

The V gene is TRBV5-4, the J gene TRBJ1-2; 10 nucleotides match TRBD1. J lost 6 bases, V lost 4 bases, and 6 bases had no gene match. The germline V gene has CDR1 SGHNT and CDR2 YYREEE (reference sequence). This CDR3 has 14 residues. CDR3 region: CASSAQTGGDGYTF. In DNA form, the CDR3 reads TGTGCCAGCAGCGCGCAGACAGGGGGCGATGGCTACACCTTC.

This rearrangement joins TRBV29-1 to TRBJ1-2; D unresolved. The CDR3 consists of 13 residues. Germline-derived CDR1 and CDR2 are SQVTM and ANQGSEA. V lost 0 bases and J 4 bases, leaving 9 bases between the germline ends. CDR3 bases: TGCAGCGTTGAAGATCGGGGTGGCTATGGCTACACCTTC. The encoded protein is CSVEDRGGYGYTF.

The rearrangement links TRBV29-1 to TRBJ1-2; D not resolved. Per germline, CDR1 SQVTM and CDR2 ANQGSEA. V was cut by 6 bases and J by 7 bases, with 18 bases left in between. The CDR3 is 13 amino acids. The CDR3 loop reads CSVFSQNEGGYTF. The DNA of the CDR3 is TGCAGCGTGTTTAGTCAAAATGAGGGTGGCTACACCTTC.

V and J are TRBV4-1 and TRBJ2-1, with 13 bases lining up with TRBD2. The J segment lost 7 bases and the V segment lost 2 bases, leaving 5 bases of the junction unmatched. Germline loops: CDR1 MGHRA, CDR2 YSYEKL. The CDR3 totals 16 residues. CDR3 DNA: TGCGCCAGCAGCCAACAACTAGCGGGAGGGCGGAATGAGCAGTTCTTC. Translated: CASSQQLAGGRNEQFF.

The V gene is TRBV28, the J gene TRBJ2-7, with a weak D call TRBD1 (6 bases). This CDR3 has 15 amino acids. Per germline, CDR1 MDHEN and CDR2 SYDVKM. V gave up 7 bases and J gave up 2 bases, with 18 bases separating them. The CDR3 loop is CASTKVPGAAYEQYF. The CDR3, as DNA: TGTGCCAGCACCAAAGTACCAGGGGCGGCCTACGAGCAGTACTTC.

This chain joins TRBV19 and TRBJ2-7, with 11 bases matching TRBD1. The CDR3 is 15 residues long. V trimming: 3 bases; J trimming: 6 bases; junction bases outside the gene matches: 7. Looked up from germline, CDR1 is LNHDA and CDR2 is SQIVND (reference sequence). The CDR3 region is CASSIAPGTGGEQYF. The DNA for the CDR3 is TGTGCCAGTAGTATTGCTCCGGGGACAGGGGGCGAGCAGTACTTC.

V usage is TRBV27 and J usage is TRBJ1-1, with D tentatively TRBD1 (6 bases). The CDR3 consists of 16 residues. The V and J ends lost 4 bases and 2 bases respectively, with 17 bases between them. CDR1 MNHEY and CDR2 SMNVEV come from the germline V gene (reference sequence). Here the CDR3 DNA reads TGTGCCAGCAGTTACACAGGGCGAGGTATCAACACTGAAGCTTTCTTT. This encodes CASSYTGRGINTEAFF.

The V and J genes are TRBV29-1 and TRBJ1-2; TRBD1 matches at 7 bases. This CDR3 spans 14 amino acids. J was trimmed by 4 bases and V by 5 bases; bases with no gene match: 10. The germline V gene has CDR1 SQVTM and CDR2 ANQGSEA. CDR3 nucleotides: TGCAGCGTTCCTTCCGGGACAGAGGCCTATGGCTACACCTTC. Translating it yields CSVPSGTEAYGYTF. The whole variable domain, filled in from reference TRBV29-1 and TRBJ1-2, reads SAVISQKPSRDICQRGTSLTIQCQVDSQVTMMFWYRQQPGQSLTLIATANQGSEATYESGFVIDKFPISRPNLTFSTLTVSNMSPEDSSIYLCSVPSGTEAYGYTFGSGTRLTVV.

The CDR3 sequence: CASSVASGRMNEQFF. CDR3 in DNA: TGTGCCAGCAGCGTAGCGTCAGGGAGGATGAATGAGCAGTTCTTC. The chain is built from TRBV9 and TRBJ2-1; tentative D call: TRBD2 (6 bases). CDR3 size: 15 residues. Germline CDR1 SGDLS, CDR2 YYNGEE. The ends were cut back, 0 bases at V and 7 bases at J, with 14 bases in the middle.

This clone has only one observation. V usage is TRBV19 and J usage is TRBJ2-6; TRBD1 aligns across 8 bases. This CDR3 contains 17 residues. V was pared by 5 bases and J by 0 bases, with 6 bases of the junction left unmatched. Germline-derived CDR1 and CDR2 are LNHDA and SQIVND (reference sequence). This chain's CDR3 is CASSRGTGFSGANVLTF. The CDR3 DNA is TGTGCCAGTAGTCGCGGGACAGGTTTCTCTGGGGCCAACGTCCTGACTTTC. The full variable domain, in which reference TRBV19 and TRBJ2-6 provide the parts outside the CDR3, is DGGITQSPKYLFRKEGQNVTLSCEQNLNHDAMYWYRQDPGQGLRLIYYSQIVNDFQKGDIAEGYSVSREKKESFPLTVTSAQKNPTAFYLCASSRGTGFSGANVLTFGAGSRLTVL.

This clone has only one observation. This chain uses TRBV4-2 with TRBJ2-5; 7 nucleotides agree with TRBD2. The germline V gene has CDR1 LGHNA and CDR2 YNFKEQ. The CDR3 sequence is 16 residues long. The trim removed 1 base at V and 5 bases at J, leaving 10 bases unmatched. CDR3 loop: CASSQASGGGWETQYF. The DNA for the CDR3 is TGTGCCAGCAGCCAAGCGTCGGGAGGTGGTTGGGAGACCCAGTACTTC.

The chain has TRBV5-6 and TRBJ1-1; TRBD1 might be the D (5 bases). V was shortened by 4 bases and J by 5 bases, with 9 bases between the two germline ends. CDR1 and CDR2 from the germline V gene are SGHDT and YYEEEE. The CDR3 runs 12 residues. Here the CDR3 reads CASSRGGTEAFF. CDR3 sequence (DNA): TGTGCCAGCAGCCGGGGGGGGACTGAAGCTTTCTTT.

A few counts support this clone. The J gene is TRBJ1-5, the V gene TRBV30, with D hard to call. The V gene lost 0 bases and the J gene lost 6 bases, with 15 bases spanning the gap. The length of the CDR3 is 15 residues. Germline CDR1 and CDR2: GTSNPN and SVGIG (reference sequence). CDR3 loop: CAWSVSLSFGQPQHF. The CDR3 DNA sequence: TGTGCCTGGAGTGTGTCACTTAGTTTTGGTCAGCCCCAGCATTTT.

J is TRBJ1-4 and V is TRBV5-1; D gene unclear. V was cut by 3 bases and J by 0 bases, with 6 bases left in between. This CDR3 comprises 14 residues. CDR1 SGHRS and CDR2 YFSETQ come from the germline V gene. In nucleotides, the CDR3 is TGCGCCAGCAGCTCGGTGGCAACTAATGAAAAACTGTTTTTT. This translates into CASSSVATNEKLFF.